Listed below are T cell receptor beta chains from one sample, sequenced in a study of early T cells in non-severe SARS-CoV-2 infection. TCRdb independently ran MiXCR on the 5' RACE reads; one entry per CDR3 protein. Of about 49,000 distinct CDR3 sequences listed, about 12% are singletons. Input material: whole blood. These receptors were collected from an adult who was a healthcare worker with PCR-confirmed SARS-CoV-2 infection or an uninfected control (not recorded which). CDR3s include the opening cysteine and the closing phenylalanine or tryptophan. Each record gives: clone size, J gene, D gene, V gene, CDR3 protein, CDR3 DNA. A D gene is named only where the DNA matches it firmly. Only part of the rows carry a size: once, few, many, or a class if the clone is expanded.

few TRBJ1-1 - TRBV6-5 CASSYSMNTEAFF TGTGCCAGCAGTTACTCGATGAACACTGAAGCTTTCTTT
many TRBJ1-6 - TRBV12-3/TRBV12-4 CASSQGLGFVALHF TGTGCCAGCAGCCAGGGACTGGGGTTTGTGGCCCTCCACTTT
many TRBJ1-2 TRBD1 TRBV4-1 CASSQPTGTGVYGYTF TGCGCCAGCAGCCAACCCACCGGGACAGGGGTCTATGGCTACACCTTC
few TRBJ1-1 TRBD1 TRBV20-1 CSARGTGDSTEAFF TGCAGTGCTAGAGGGACAGGGGATAGCACTGAAGCTTTCTTT
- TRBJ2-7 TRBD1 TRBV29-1 CSARDSYEQYF TGCAGCGCCAGGGACAGCTACGAGCAGTACTTC
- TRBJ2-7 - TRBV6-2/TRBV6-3 CASSLAGSLYEQYF TGTGCCAGCAGCCTGGCGGGTTCTCTCTACGAGCAGTACTTC
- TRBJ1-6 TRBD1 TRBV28 CASRLQGSNSPLHF TGTGCCAGCAGGCTACAGGGGAGTAATTCACCCCTCCACTTT
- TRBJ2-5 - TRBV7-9 CASRHGETQYF TGTGCCAGCAGACATGGAGAGACCCAGTACTTC
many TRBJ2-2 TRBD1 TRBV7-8 CASSGRGRMNTGELFF TGTGCCAGCAGTGGCAGGGGGCGCATGAACACCGGGGAGCTGTTTTTT
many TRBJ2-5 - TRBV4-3 CASSQDAFSETQYF TGCGCCAGCAGCCAAGATGCGTTTTCGGAGACCCAGTACTTC
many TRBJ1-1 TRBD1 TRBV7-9 CASSSTSGTGLPEAFF TGTGCCAGCAGCTCTACCTCCGGGACAGGGCTGCCTGAAGCTTTCTTT
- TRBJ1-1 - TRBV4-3 CASSQDPMVGATEAFF TGCGCCAGCAGCCAAGATCCTATGGTTGGGGCCACTGAAGCTTTCTTT
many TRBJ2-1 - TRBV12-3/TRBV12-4 CASSPRDASYNEQFF TGTGCCAGCAGCCCTCGGGACGCGTCCTACAATGAGCAGTTCTTC
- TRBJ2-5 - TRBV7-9 CASRTRERETQYF TGTGCCAGCAGAACTAGGGAAAGAGAGACCCAGTACTTC
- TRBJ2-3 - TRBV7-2 CASSSGGSTDTQYF TGTGCCAGCAGCTCCGGGGGTAGCACAGATACGCAGTATTTT
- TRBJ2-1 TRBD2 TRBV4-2 CASSRFPSGGNSYNEQFF TGTGCCAGCAGCCGATTCCCTAGCGGGGGGAATTCCTACAATGAGCAGTTCTTC
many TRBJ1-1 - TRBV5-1 CASSFFVNTEAFF TGCGCCAGCAGCTTTTTTGTGAACACTGAAGCTTTCTTT
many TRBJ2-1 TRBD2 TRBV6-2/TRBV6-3 CASREGLAGSYNEQFF TGTGCCAGCAGAGAAGGACTAGCGGGTTCCTACAATGAGCAGTTCTTC
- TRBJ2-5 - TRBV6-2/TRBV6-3 CARTQKEPQETQYF TGTGCCCGGACCCAGAAAGAACCTCAAGAGACCCAGTACTTC
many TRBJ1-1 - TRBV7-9 CASSNEGKFTEAFF TGTGCCAGCAGCAACGAAGGAAAATTCACTGAAGCTTTCTTT
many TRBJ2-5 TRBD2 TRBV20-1 CSARDSGNPQETQYF TGCAGTGCTAGAGACAGCGGGAACCCTCAAGAGACCCAGTACTTC
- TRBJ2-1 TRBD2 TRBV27 CASSLSGLAGGNEQFF TGTGCCAGCAGTTTATCGGGACTAGCGGGAGGAAATGAGCAGTTCTTC
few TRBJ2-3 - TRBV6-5 CASSYSGEGADTQYF TGTGCCAGCAGTTACTCAGGGGAAGGGGCAGATACGCAGTATTTT
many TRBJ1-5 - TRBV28 CASKIQQSNQPQHF TGTGCCAGCAAAATACAACAGAGCAATCAGCCCCAGCATTTT
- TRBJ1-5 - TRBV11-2 CASSLDIQGGGNQPQHF TGTGCCAGCAGCTTGGATATACAGGGAGGGGGCAATCAGCCCCAGCATTTT
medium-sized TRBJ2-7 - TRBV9 CASSVRPREDEQYF TGTGCCAGCAGCGTCCGGCCCAGGGAAGACGAGCAGTACTTC
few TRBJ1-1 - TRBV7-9 CASSPDGRLTEAFF TGTGCCAGCAGCCCGGACGGGCGACTCACTGAAGCTTTCTTT
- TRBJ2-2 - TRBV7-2 CASTASVPTGELFF TGTGCCAGCACCGCTAGCGTACCCACCGGGGAGCTGTTTTTT
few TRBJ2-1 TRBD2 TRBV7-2 CASSLSQAGGYNEQFF TGTGCCAGCAGCTTATCTCAAGCGGGGGGTTACAATGAGCAGTTCTTC
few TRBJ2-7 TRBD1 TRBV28 CASSRGQGISSYEQYF TGTGCCAGCAGTAGAGGACAGGGGATAAGCTCCTACGAGCAGTACTTC
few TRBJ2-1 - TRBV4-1 CASSQDQGGTFYNEQFF TGCGCCAGCAGCCAAGATCAGGGCGGGACGTTCTACAATGAGCAGTTCTTC
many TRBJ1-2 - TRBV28 CATTWVNYGYTF TGTGCCACCACCTGGGTTAACTATGGCTACACCTTC
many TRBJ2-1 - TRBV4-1 CASSQVSGNEQFF TGCGCCAGCAGCCAAGTTTCAGGGAATGAGCAGTTCTTC
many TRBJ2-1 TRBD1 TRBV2 CASSGQARSYNEQFF TGTGCCAGCTCCGGACAGGCTCGCTCCTACAATGAGCAGTTCTTC